This TCR beta chain comes out of a study of T cell responses to AZD1222 COVID-19 vaccine. Study findings and constraints: Repertoires were obtained only post-peak T cell response. There were mostly white British donors and more females than males, and clonal diversity was possibly underestimated. Once two AZD1222 doses were given, Spike-specific TCR breadth and depth went up.

Germline loops: CDR1 SEHNR, CDR2 FQNEAQ (reference sequence). The length of the CDR3 is 15 residues. V shed 5 bases and J shed 4 bases, with 15 bases lying between them. The repertoire was sequenced with immunoSEQ multiplex PCR; TCRdb's copy has only in-frame clones and lacks some. The sample includes some 180,000 clones, over 80% of them seen just once. Concerning this clone: Antigen: not known.

Sequenced here: peripheral blood, sampled on day 0 of AZD1222 vaccination. The TCR was taken from an adult in good health. The chain couples TRBV7-9 to TRBJ1-3; D is possibly TRBD1 (6 bases). The CDR3 loop reads CASSPGGSGGNTIYF. CDR3 in DNA: TGTGCCAGCAGCCCGGGGGGCTCGGGAGGAAACACCATATATTTT.